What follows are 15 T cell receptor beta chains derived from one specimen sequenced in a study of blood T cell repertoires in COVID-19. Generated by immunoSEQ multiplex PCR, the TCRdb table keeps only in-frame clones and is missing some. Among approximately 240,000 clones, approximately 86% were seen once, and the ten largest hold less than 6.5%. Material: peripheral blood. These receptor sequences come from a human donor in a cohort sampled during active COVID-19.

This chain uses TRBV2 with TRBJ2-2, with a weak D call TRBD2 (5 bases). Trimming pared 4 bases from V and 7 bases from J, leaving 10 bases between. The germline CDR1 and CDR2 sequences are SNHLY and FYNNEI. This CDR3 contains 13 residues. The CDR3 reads CASSAGGVGELFF. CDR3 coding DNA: TGTGCCAGCAGTGCAGGAGGAGTCGGGGAGCTGTTTTTT.

Here the CDR3 DNA reads TGTGCCAGCAGTTCCCCCGCTTCGGGAAGTCAGCCCCAGCATTTT. Protein: CASSSPASGSQPQHF. This rearrangement joins TRBV28 to TRBJ1-5; D is unresolved. This CDR3 is built from 15 residues. Germline V gives CDR1 MDHEN, CDR2 SYDVKM. With 4 bases removed from V and 6 bases from J, the gap between germline ends came to 16 bases.

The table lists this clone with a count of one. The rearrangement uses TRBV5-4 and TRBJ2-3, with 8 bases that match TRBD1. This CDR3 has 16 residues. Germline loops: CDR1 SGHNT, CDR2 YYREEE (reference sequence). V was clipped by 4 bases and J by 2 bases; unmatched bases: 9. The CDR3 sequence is CASSPPGQANTDTQYF. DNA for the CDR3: TGTGCCAGCAGCCCTCCGGGACAGGCGAACACAGATACGCAGTATTTT.

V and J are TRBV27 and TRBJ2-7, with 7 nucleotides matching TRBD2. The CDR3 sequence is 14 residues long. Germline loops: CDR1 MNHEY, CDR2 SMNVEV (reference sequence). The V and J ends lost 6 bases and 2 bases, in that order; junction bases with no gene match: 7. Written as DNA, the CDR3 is TGTGCCAGCAGCCCTCCCGGGAGGCCCTACGAGCAGTACTTC. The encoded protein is CASSPPGRPYEQYF.

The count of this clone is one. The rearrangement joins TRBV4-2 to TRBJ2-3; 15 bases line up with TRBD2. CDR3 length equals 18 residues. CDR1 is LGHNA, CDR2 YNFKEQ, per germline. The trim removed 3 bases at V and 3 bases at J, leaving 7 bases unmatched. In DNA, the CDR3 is TGTGCCAGCAGCCAGGGACTAGCGGGAGGCACCTTGACAGATACGCAGTATTTT. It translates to CASSQGLAGGTLTDTQYF.

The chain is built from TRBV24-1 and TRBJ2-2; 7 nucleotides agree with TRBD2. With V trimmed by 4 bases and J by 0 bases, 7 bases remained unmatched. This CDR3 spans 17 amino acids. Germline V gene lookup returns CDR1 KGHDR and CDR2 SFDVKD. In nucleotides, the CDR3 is TGTGCCACCAGTGACCCTACTAGCGCAGCGAACACCGGGGAGCTGTTTTTT. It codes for CATSDPTSAANTGELFF.

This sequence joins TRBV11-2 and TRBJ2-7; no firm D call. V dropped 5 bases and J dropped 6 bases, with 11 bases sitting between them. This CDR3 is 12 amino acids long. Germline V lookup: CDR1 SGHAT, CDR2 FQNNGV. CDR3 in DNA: TGTGCCAGCAGCCTTGAACGGAGCGAGCAGTACTTC. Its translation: CASSLERSEQYF. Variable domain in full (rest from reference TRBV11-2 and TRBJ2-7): EAGVAQSPRYKIIEKRQSVAFWCNPISGHATLYWYQQILGQGPKLLIQFQNNGVVDDSQLPKDRFSAERLKGVDSTLKIQPAKLEDSAVYLCASSLERSEQYFGPGTRLTVT.

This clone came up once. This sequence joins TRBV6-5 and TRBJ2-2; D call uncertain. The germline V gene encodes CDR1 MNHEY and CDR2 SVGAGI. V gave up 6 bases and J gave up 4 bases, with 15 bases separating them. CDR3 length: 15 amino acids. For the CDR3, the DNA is TGTGCCAGCAGCCTCGGTAGCCCATTCACCGGGGAGCTGTTTTTT. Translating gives CASSLGSPFTGELFF.

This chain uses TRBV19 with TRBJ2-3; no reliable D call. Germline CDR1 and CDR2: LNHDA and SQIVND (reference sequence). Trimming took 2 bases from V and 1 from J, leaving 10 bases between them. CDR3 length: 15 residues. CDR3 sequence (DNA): TGTGCCAGTAGTATATTGGCGGTTCGCACAGATACGCAGTATTTT. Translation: CASSILAVRTDTQYF.

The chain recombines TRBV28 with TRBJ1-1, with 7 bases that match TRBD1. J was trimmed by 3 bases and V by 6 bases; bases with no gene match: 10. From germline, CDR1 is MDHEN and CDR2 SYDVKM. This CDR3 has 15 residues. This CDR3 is CASSPATGKHTEAFF. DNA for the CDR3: TGTGCCAGCAGCCCTGCGACAGGGAAACACACTGAAGCTTTCTTT.

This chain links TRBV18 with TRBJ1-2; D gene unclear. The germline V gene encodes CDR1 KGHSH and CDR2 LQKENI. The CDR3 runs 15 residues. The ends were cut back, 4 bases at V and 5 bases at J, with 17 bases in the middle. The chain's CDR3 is CASSLQEVRVYGYTF. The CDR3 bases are TGTGCCAGCTCACTACAAGAGGTCCGGGTATATGGCTACACCTTC.

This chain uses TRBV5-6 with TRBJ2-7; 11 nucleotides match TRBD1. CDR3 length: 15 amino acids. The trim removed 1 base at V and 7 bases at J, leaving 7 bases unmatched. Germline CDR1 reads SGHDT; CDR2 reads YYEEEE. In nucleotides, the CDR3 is TGTGCCAGCAGCTTGCCCGGACAGGGGGCGGGGGAGCAGTACTTC. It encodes CASSLPGQGAGEQYF.

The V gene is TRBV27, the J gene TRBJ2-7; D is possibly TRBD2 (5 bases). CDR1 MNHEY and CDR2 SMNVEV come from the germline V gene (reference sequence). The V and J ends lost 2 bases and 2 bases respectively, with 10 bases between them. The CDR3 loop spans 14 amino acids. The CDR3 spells CASSLIGVTYEQYF. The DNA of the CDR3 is TGTGCCAGCAGTTTAATCGGGGTCACCTACGAGCAGTACTTC.

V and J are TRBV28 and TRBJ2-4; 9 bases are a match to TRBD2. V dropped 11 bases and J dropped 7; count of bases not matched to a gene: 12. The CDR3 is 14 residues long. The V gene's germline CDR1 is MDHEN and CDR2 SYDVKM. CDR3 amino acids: CAAGGRLPPNIQYF. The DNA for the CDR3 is TGTGCCGCGGGGGGGCGACTCCCGCCCAACATTCAGTACTTC.

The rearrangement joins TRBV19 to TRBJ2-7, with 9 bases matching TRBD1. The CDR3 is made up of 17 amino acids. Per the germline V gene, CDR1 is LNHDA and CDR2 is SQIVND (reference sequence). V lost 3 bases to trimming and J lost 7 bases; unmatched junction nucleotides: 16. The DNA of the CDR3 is TGTGCCAGTAGTATGGGTTTAGGACAGGGGATGATGTTGGAGCAGTACTTC. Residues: CASSMGLGQGMMLEQYF.